A selection of T cell receptor beta chains follows, all from one sample in a study of regulatory T cells in long-lasting Graves disease. TCRdb re-derived calls from the multiplex PCR reads in MiXCR, one entry per CDR3 protein. Of 400,000 to 650,000 distinct CDR3 sequences listed, roughly 16% are singletons. These data were likewise used in another study, on T cells in Graves' hyperthyroidism and ophthalmopathy.

The source material was peripheral blood mononuclear cells (PBMCs), sampled at new diagnosis, from a patient treated with antithyroid drugs. The receptor source for this set is a middle-aged woman with Graves disease. Each CDR3 is given with its conserved first and last residue. The D gene is left open where the match is weak. Size is stated for part of the rows, as once, few or many counts, or as a class when the clone is expanded.

cdr3_nt cdr3_aa j_call cdr3_length clone_size d_call v_call
TGTGCCAGTAGTCTCCTCCTCCTTGGAGATACGCAGTATTTT CASSLLLLGDTQYF TRBJ2-3 14 - - TRBV19
TGCGCCAGCAGCCCCAGGACAGATAATTCACCCCTCCACTTT CASSPRTDNSPLHF TRBJ1-6 14 many - TRBV4-1
TGTGCCATCGTCGGCGGGTACAGCGGACGCAATGAGCAGTTCTTC CAIVGGYSGRNEQFF TRBJ2-1 15 - - TRBV6-1
TGCGCCAGCAGCCCGAGACCCTTTCTAGCGGGGGGGCCTAGAGGGGAGCTGTTTTTT CASSPRPFLAGGPRGELFF TRBJ2-2 19 - TRBD2 TRBV4-1
TGTGCCAGCAGCTTATCGTCCGGGGGCACTAATGAAAAACTGTTTTTT CASSLSSGGTNEKLFF TRBJ1-4 16 many - TRBV7-9
TGTGCCAGCGACCCCGAAGCGAGGACGGAGCAGTTCTTC CASDPEARTEQFF TRBJ2-1 13 many - TRBV2
TGTGCCAGCAGCCAAGACTTGGACAGGGGTAGAGGCACTGAAGCTTTCTTT CASSQDLDRGRGTEAFF TRBJ1-1 17 few TRBD1 TRBV3-1
TGTGCCAGCAGCTTAGATTGGGGGGGGGCCTGGTACCAAGAGACCCAGTACTTC CASSLDWGGAWYQETQYF TRBJ2-5 18 few - TRBV11-2
TGTGCCAGCAGTTTTAGGGGGGTTCCTGGAAACACCATATATTTT CASSFRGVPGNTIYF TRBJ1-3 15 - - TRBV28
TGTGCCAGCAGGTCATGGCCAGGCACAGATACGCAGTATTTT CASRSWPGTDTQYF TRBJ2-3 14 many - TRBV2
TGTGCCAGCAGCCTTCAACCCGACAGGGACCTGAATAATTCACCCCTCCACTTT CASSLQPDRDLNNSPLHF TRBJ1-6 18 few TRBD1 TRBV6-1
TGCGCCAGCAGCTTAAGCGGGGCACGCAATGAGCAGTTCTTC CASSLSGARNEQFF TRBJ2-1 14 many TRBD2 TRBV5-1
TGTGCCAGCTCACCCCAGGACTTCGGGAGGGAAAAACTGTTTTTT CASSPQDFGREKLFF TRBJ1-4 15 - - TRBV18
TGTGCCAGCAGCTTAGAAGGGCCCCGAGATTCACCCCTCCACTTT CASSLEGPRDSPLHF TRBJ1-6 15 many - TRBV11-2
TGTGCCAGCAGTCCCTACAGGGCCTACGAGCAGTACTTC CASSPYRAYEQYF TRBJ2-7 13 many - TRBV12-3/TRBV12-4
TGTGCCAGTAGAATGGATGGACACCCGAACACTGAAGCTTTCTTT CASRMDGHPNTEAFF TRBJ1-1 15 many - TRBV19
TGTGCCAGCAGCCCAGGACCCCTACGGGCAGATACGCAGTATTTT CASSPGPLRADTQYF TRBJ2-3 15 many - TRBV14
TGTGCCAGCAGCCCCTTGGGGGGGACTCCCAGGGAGCAGTACTTC CASSPLGGTPREQYF TRBJ2-7 15 few TRBD2 TRBV12-3/TRBV12-4
TGTGCCAGCAGCCAAGAGGGCACCTTAGCCAAAAACATTCAGTACTTC CASSQEGTLAKNIQYF TRBJ2-4 16 many - TRBV3-1
TGCAGTGCTACAGGAAACTATGGCTACACCTTC CSATGNYGYTF TRBJ1-2 11 - - TRBV20-1
TGTGCCAGTAAGGGTTGGAGGGAGGTTTCTTTTCAGCCCCAGCATTTT CASKGWREVSFQPQHF TRBJ1-5 16 - - TRBV19
TGCAGTGCTTGGGGGCTAGCGGGGGGGCGCAATGAGCAGTTCTTC CSAWGLAGGRNEQFF TRBJ2-1 15 many TRBD2 TRBV20-1
TGCAGTGCTAGCACCGGGACCGACTTCTATGGCTACACCTTC CSASTGTDFYGYTF TRBJ1-2 14 - - TRBV20-1
TGTGCCTGGAGCGGGGACAGGGGGCACGAGACCCAGTACTTC CAWSGDRGHETQYF TRBJ2-5 14 few TRBD1 TRBV30
TGCGCCAGCAGCCTCACCGGACCGCAGGTGGGCGAGACCCAGTACTTC CASSLTGPQVGETQYF TRBJ2-5 16 few - TRBV4-1
TGTGCCAGCAGTATACAGGGGCGGGAGCCCCAGCATTTT CASSIQGREPQHF TRBJ1-5 13 few TRBD1 TRBV6-1
TGTGCCAGCAGCTCGGACCGCCTCCTCAATGAGCAGTTCTTC CASSSDRLLNEQFF TRBJ2-1 14 - - TRBV7-6
TGTGCCATCAGCCCAGGACTCCAAGAGACCCAGTACTTC CAISPGLQETQYF TRBJ2-5 13 many - TRBV10-3
TGTGCCAGCAGCTTGGGGACAGGGTTCTCGGATGAGCAGTTCTTC CASSLGTGFSDEQFF TRBJ2-1 15 few TRBD1 TRBV3-1